This T cell receptor beta chain was captured by sequencing in a study of T cell changes during pregnancy in multiple sclerosis. The CDR3 consists of 13 residues. V gave up 5 bases and J gave up 6 bases, with 13 bases separating them. From germline, CDR1 is MGHDK and CDR2 SYGVNS. The table came from immunoSEQ multiplex PCR; TCRdb's copy has only in-frame clones and leaves some out. The sample carries about 93,000 clones, roughly 92% recorded once. This sample comprised peripheral blood, obtained after pregnancy. This sequence was found in a female donor with multiple sclerosis, enrolled in a pregnancy study. The chain has TRBV25-1 and TRBJ1-1; D possibly corresponds to TRBD1 (6 bases). The CDR3 reads CASSLGGAAEAFF. The CDR3 DNA reads as TGTGCCAGCAGTCTGGGGGGGGCGGCTGAAGCTTTCTTT.